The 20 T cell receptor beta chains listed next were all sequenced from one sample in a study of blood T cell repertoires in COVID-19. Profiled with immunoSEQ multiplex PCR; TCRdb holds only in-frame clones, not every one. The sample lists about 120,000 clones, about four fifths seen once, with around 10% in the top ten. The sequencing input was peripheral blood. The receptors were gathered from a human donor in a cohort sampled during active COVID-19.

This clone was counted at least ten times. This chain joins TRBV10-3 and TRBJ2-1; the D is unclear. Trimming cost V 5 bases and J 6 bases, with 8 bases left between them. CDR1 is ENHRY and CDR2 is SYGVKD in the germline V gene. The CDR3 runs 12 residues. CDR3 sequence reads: CAISTLGNEQFF. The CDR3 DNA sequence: TGTGCCATCAGTACCCTCGGCAATGAGCAGTTCTTC.

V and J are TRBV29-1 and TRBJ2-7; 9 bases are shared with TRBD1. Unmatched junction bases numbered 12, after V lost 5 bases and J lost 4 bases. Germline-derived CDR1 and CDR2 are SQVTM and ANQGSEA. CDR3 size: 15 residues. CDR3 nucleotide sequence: TGCAGCGTTTCCAAAAGGACAGGGGTATTTTACGAGCAGTACTTC. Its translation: CSVSKRTGVFYEQYF.

For the CDR3, the DNA is TGTGCCAGCAGCACAGGGCCAGCTGGAAACACCATATATTTT. It encodes CASSTGPAGNTIYF. The gene calls are TRBV28 and TRBJ1-3, with D possibly TRBD1 on 6 matching bases. The CDR3 length is 14 residues. V was clipped by 6 bases and J by 2 bases, with 11 bases between them. The germline gives CDR1 MDHEN, CDR2 SYDVKM.

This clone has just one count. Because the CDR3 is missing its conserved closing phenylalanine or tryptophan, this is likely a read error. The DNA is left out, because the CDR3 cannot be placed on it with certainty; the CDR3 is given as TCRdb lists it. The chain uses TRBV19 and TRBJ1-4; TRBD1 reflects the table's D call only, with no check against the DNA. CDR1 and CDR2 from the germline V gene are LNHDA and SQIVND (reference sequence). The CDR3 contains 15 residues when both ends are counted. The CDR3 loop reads CANVALRDRLPIAPR.

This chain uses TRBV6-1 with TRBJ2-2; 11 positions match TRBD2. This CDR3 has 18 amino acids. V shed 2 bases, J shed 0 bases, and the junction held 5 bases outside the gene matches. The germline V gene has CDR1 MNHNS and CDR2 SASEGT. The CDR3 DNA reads TGTGCCAGCAGTGAACATAGCGGGGGGGCCGCGAACACCGGGGAGCTGTTTTTT. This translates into CASSEHSGGAANTGELFF.

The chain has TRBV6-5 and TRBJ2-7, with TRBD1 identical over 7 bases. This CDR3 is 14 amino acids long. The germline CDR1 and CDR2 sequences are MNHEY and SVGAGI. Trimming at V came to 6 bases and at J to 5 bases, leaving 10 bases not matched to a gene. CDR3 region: CASSHDRVGHEQYF. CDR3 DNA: TGTGCCAGCAGCCACGACAGGGTGGGCCACGAGCAGTACTTC.

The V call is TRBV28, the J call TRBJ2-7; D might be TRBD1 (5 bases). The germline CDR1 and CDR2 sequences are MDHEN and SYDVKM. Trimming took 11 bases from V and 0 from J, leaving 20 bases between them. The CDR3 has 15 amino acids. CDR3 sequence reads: CASQQYGASSYEQYF. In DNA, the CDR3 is TGTGCCTCACAGCAGTATGGGGCTAGCTCCTACGAGCAGTACTTC.

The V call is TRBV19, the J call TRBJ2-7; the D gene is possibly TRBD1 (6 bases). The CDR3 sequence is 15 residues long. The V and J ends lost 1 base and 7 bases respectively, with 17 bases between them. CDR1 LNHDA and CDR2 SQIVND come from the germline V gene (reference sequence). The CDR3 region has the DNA TGTGCCAGTAGTATAGCATCAGGGGAAGCTTGGGAGCAGTACTTC. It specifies CASSIASGEAWEQYF. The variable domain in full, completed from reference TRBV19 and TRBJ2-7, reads DGGITQSPKYLFRKEGQNVTLSCEQNLNHDAMYWYRQDPGQGLRLIYYSQIVNDFQKGDIAEGYSVSREKKESFPLTVTSAQKNPTAFYLCASSIASGEAWEQYFGPGTRLTVT.

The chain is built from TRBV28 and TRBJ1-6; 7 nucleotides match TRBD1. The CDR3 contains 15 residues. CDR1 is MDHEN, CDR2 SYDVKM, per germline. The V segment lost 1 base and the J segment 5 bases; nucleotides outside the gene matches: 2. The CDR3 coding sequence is TGTGCCAGCAGTTTATATCAGGGGGATAATTCACCCCTCCACTTT. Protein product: CASSLYQGDNSPLHF.

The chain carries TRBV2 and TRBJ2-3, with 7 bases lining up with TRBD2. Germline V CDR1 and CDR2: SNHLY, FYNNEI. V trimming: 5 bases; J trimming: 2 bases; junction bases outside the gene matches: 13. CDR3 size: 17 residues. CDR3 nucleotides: TGTGCCAGCAGTTTTGAGGATCAGCGGGGTCTCACAGATACGCAGTATTTT. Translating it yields CASSFEDQRGLTDTQYF. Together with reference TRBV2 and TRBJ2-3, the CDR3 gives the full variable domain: EPEVTQTPSHQVTQMGQEVILRCVPISNHLYFYWYRQILGQKVEFLVSFYNNEISEKSEIFDDQFSVERPDGSNFTLKIRSTKLEDSAMYFCASSFEDQRGLTDTQYFGPGTRLTVL.

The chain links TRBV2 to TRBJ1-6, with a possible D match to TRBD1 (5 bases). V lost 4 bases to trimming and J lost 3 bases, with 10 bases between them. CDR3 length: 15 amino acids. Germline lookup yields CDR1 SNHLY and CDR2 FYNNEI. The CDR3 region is CASSGGSNYNSPLHF. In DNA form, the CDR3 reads TGTGCCAGCAGTGGGGGCAGCAACTATAATTCACCCCTCCACTTT.

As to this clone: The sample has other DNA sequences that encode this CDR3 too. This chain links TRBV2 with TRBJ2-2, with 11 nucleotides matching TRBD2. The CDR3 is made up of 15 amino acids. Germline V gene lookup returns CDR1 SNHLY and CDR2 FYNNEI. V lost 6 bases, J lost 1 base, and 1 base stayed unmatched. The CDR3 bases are TGTGCCAGCAGAGGGACTAGCGGGAACACCGGGGAGCTGTTTTTT. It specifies CASRGTSGNTGELFF.

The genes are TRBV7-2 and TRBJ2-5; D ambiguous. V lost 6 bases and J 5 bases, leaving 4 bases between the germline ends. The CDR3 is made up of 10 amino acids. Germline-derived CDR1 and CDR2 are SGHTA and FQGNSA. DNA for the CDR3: TGTGCCAGCAGGGGCGAGACCCAGTACTTC. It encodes CASRGETQYF. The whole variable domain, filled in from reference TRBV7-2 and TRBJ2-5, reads GAGVSQSPSNKVTEKGKDVELRCDPISGHTALYWYRQSLGQGLEFLIYFQGNSAPDKSGLPSDRFSAERTGGSVSTLTIQRTQQEDSAVYLCASRGETQYFGPGTRLLVL.

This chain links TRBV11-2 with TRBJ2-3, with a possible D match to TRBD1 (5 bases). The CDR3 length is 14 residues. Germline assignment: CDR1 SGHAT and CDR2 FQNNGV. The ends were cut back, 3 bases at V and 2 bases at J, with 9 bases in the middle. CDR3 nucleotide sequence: TGTGCCAGCAGCTTGACAGATTACACAGATACGCAGTATTTT. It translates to CASSLTDYTDTQYF.

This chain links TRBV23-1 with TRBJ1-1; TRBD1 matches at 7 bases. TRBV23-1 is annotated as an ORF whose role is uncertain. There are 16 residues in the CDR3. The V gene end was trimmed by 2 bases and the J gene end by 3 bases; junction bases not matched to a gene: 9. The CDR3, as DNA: TGCGCCAGCAGTCAACCGGCGGGGACAGCATACACTGAAGCTTTCTTT. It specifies CASSQPAGTAYTEAFF.

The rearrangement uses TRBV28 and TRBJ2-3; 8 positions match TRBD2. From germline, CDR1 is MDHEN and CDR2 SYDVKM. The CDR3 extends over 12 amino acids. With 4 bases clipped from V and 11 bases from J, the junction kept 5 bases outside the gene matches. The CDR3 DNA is TGTGCCAGCAGTTCCCTCCGGGGGGGGCAGTATTTT. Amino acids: CASSSLRGGQYF.

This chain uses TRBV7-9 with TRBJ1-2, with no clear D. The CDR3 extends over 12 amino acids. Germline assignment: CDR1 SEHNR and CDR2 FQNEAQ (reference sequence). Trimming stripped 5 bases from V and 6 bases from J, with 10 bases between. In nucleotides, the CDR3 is TGTGCCAGCAGCGCGGCCCAAGATGGCTACACCTTC. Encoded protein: CASSAAQDGYTF.

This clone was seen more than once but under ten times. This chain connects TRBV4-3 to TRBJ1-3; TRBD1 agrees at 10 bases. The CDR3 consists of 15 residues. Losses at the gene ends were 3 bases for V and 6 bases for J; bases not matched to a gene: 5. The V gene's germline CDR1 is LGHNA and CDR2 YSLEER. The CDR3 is CASSQAGTGENTIYF. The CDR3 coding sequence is TGCGCCAGCAGCCAGGCCGGGACAGGGGAAAACACCATATATTTT.

The CDR3 sequence is CASSEGQGASLYGYTF. The CDR3 DNA follows: TGTGCCAGCAGTGAGGGACAGGGGGCAAGTCTTTATGGCTACACCTTC. The chain is built from TRBV6-1 and TRBJ1-2, with TRBD1 matching over 12 bases. V lost 3 bases to trimming and J lost 5 bases; unmatched junction nucleotides: 7. CDR3 length: 16 amino acids. Germline assignment: CDR1 MNHNS and CDR2 SASEGT.

The CDR3 region is CASSPQGTMNNEQFF. CDR3 nucleotides: TGCGCCAGCAGCCCGCAAGGGACAATGAACAATGAGCAGTTCTTC. The chain combines TRBV5-1 with TRBJ2-1, with D possibly TRBD1 on 6 matching bases. This CDR3 contains 15 residues. V shed 4 bases and J shed 5 bases, with 16 bases lying between them. The germline V gene has CDR1 SGHRS and CDR2 YFSETQ.